One and the same sample provided the 10 T cell receptor beta chains below, sequenced in a study of cytomegalovirus exposure and HLA in healthy donors. The PCR contained 60 Vbeta and 13 Jbeta primers. TCRdb's copy holds only in-frame clones and misses some; the assay was immunoSEQ multiplex PCR. Here the sample spans about 150,000 clones, roughly 80% being singletons. Material: PBMCs. Receptors were obtained from a man between 40 and 49 years old in good health and CMV-seronegative.

The gene calls are TRBV7-9 and TRBJ1-2, with D hard to call. Germline V lookup: CDR1 SEHNR, CDR2 FQNEAQ (reference sequence). CDR3 length: 15 residues. V lost 5 bases, J lost 3 bases, and 16 bases lay in between. The CDR3 DNA reads TGTGCCAGCAGCCCCAAATCGACACCCTACTATGGCTACACCTTC. Translating gives CASSPKSTPYYGYTF. Together with reference TRBV7-9 and TRBJ1-2, the CDR3 gives the full variable domain: DTGVSQNPRHKITKRGQNVTFRCDPISEHNRLYWYRQTLGQGPEFLTYFQNEAQLEKSRLLSDRFSAERPKGSFSTLEIQRTEQGDSAMYLCASSPKSTPYYGYTFGSGTRLTVV.

This clone was seen a handful of times. The chain carries TRBV7-2 and TRBJ2-1; 10 bases fit TRBD2. J gave up 4 bases and V 6 bases, and 12 bases lay outside the gene matches. The CDR3 sequence is 17 residues long. Germline V gene sequence: CDR1 SGHTA, CDR2 FQGNSA. The CDR3 DNA follows: TGTGCCAGCAGTTACCCCGCTAGCGGGAGAGATTACAATGAGCAGTTCTTC. This encodes CASSYPASGRDYNEQFF.

J is TRBJ2-1 and V is TRBV4-3; D might be TRBD2 (5 bases). The CDR3 runs to 15 residues. Germline V lookup: CDR1 LGHNA, CDR2 YSLEER. Trimming cost V 2 bases and J 8 bases, with 16 bases left between them. The DNA for the CDR3 is TGCGCCAGCAGCCAACAGCGGTCCAAAGGCGATGAGCAGTTCTTC. Translation gives CASSQQRSKGDEQFF.

V and J are TRBV6-4 and TRBJ2-1; 10 bases align to TRBD2. This CDR3 region has 16 residues. V dropped 2 bases and J dropped 4; count of bases not matched to a gene: 5. Germline assignment: CDR1 MRHNA and CDR2 SNTAGT. The CDR3 DNA reads as TGTGCCAGCAGTGACCAAGGGACTAGCGCTTACAATGAGCAGTTCTTC. Encoded protein: CASSDQGTSAYNEQFF.

As for this clone: One end of the junction varies from germline; a read error may be responsible. Other nucleotide sequences from this sample produce the same CDR3. The chain has TRBV29-1 and TRBJ1-1, with unresolved D. Germline CDR1 reads SQVTM; CDR2 reads ANQGSEA. The CDR3 is 13 residues long. This chain's CDR3 is CSVEIHPNTEAFF. The CDR3 bases are TGTAGCGTTGAAATACACCCGAACACTGAAGCTTTCTTT.

The chain joins TRBV14 to TRBJ1-2; D uncertain. CDR3 size: 13 residues. Germline V gene sequence: CDR1 SGHDN, CDR2 FVKESK. The V end lost 0 bases, the J end lost 13 bases, and 15 bases lay between the germline ends. CDR3 sequence (DNA): TGTGCCAGCAGCCAAGAGGTACAGCAATCGTTCACCTTC. It is translated as CASSQEVQQSFTF.

The count of this clone is one. The chain links TRBV10-1 to TRBJ2-2, with TRBD2 identical over 13 bases. V was clipped by 1 base and J by 1 base; unmatched bases: 9. This CDR3 is 20 amino acids long. Germline V lookup: CDR1 WNHNN, CDR2 SYGVQD (reference sequence). The CDR3 DNA reads TGCGCCAGCAGTGAGTTTGGACTAGCGGGAGAACTGTGGAACACCGGGGAGCTGTTTTTT. Residues: CASSEFGLAGELWNTGELFF.

The V gene is TRBV19, the J gene TRBJ1-5; the D is unclear. Deletions cut 1 base from V and 6 bases from J, with 7 bases between. The CDR3 length is 13 residues. CDR1 and CDR2 from the germline V gene are LNHDA and SQIVND (reference sequence). CDR3 nucleotide sequence: TGTGCCAGTAGTATAGGAGGTACTCAGCCCCAGCATTTT. Protein: CASSIGGTQPQHF.

This chain joins TRBV10-3 and TRBJ2-7, with 10 nucleotides matching TRBD2. The V gene's germline CDR1 is ENHRY and CDR2 SYGVKD. The CDR3 runs to 14 residues. V lost 5 bases to trimming and J lost 2 bases; unmatched junction nucleotides: 3. CDR3 loop: CAISLGLAAYEQYF. CDR3 in DNA: TGTGCCATCAGTCTAGGACTAGCGGCCTACGAGCAGTACTTC.

V gene TRBV6-5 combines with J gene TRBJ1-2; TRBD1 matches at 7 bases. The V gene's germline CDR1 is MNHEY and CDR2 SVGAGI. The CDR3 consists of 13 residues. V lost 4 bases and J lost 1; bases outside the gene matches: 0. The CDR3 here is CASSWDSNYGYTF. The DNA of the CDR3 is TGTGCCAGCAGTTGGGACAGTAACTATGGCTACACCTTC.